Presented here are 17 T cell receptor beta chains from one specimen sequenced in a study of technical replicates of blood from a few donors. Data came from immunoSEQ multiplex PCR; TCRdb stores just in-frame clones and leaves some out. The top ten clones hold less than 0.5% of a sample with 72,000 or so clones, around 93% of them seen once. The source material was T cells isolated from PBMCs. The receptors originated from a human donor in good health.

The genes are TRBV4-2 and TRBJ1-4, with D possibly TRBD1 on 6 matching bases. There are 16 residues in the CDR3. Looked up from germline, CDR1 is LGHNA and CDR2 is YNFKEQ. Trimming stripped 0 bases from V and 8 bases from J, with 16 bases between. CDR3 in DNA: TGTGCCAGCAGCCAAGATCGGAGGGGGGGGGACGAAAAACTGTTTTTT. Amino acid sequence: CASSQDRRGGDEKLFF.

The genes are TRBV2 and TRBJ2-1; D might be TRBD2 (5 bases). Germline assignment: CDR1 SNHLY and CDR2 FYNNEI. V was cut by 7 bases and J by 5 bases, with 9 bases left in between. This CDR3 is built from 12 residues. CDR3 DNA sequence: TGTGCCAGCAAGCGGACCGACAATGAGCAGTTCTTC. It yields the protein CASKRTDNEQFF.

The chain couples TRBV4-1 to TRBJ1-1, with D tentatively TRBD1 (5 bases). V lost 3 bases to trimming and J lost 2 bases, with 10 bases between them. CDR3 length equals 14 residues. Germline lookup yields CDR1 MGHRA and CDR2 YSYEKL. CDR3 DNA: TGCGCCAGCAGCCAGGTGGACACTAACACTGAAGCTTTCTTT. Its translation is CASSQVDTNTEAFF.

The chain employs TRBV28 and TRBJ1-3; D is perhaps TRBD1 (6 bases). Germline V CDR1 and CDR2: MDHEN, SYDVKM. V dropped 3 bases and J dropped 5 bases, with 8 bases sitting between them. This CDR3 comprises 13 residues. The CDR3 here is CASSLDSRNTIYF. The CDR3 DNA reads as TGTGCCAGCAGTTTGGACAGTCGAAACACCATATATTTT.

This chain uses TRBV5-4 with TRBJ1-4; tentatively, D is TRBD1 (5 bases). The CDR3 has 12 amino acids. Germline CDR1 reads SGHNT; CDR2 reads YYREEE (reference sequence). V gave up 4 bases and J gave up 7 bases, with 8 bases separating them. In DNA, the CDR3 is TGTGCCAGCAGCCACGACAGTGAAAAACTGTTTTTT. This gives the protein CASSHDSEKLFF.

DNA for the CDR3: TGTGCCAGCAGTGAAACGGGACTAGCGGGACTCACTCAGTACTTC. Translated, it gives CASSETGLAGLTQYF. V and J are TRBV2 and TRBJ2-7, with 13 positions matching TRBD2. CDR1 and CDR2 (germline): SNHLY, FYNNEI. J lost 10 bases, V lost 2 bases, and 8 bases had no gene match. CDR3 length: 15 residues. The entire variable domain, with the rest obtained from reference TRBV2 and TRBJ2-7, is as follows: EPEVTQTPSHQVTQMGQEVILRCVPISNHLYFYWYRQILGQKVEFLVSFYNNEISEKSEIFDDQFSVERPDGSNFTLKIRSTKLEDSAMYFCASSETGLAGLTQYFGPGTRLTVT.

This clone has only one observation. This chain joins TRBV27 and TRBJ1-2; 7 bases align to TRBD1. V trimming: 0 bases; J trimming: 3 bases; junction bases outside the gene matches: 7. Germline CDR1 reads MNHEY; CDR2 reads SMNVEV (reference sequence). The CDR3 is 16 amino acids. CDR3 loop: CASSLSLGGAYYGYTF. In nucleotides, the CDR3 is TGTGCCAGCAGTTTATCGCTAGGGGGCGCCTACTATGGCTACACCTTC.

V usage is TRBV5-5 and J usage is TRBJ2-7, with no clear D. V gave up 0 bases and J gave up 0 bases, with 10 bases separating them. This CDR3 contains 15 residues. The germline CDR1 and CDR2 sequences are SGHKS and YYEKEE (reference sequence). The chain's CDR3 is CASSLAEENSYEQYF. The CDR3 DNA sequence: TGTGCCAGCAGCTTGGCCGAGGAGAACTCCTACGAGCAGTACTTC.

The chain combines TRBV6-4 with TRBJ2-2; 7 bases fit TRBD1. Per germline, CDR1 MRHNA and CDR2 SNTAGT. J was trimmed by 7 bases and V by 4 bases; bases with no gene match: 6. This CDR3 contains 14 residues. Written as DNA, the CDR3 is TGTGCCAGCAGTGCCCACAGGGGAAGCGGGGAGCTGTTTTTT. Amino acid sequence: CASSAHRGSGELFF.

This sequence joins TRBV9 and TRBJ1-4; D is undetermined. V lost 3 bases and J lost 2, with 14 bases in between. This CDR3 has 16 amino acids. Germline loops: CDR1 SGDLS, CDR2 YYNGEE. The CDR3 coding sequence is TGTGCCAGCAGCGATACCAGGTCGGGGACTAATGAAAAACTGTTTTTT. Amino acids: CASSDTRSGTNEKLFF. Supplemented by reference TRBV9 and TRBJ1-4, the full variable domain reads DSGVTQTPKHLITATGQRVTLRCSPRSGDLSVYWYQQSLDQGLQFLIQYYNGEERAKGNILERFSAQQFPDLHSELNLSSLELGDSALYFCASSDTRSGTNEKLFFGSGTQLSVL.

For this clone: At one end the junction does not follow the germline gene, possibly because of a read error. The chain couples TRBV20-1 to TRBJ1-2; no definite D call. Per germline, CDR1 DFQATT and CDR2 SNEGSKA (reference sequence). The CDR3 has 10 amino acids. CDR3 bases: TGCAGTGCTGCGAGTCTCGTGCCCCTTTTC. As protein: CSAASLVPLF.

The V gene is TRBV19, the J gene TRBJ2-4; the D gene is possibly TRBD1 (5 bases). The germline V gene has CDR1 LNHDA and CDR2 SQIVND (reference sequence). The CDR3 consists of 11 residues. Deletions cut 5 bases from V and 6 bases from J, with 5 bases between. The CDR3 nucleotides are TGTGCCAGTAGTCAGGGAAACATTCAGTACTTC. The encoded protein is CASSQGNIQYF.

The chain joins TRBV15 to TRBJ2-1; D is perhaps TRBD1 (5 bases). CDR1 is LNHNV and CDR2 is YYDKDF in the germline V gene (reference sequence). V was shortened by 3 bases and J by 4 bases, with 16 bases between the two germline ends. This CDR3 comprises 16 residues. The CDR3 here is CATSSFSRQLYNEQFF. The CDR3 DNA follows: TGTGCCACCAGCAGCTTTTCGAGACAGCTGTACAATGAGCAGTTCTTC.

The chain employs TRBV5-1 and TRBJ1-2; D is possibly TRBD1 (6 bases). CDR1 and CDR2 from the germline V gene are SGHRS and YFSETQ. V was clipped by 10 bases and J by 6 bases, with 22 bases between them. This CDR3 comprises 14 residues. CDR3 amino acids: CASQLAGASNGYTF. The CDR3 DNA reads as TGCGCCTCACAGCTCGCGGGGGCGTCGAATGGCTACACCTTC.

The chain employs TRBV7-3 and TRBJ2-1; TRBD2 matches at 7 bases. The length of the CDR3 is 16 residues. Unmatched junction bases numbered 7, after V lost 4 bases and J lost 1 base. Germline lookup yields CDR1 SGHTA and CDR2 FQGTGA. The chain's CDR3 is CASSSLASGSYNEQFF. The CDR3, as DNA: TGTGCCAGCAGCTCCCTGGCTAGCGGATCCTACAATGAGCAGTTCTTC.

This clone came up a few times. CDR3 sequence: CASSLAQGNYGYTF. CDR3 nucleotide sequence: TGTGCCAGCAGCTTAGCACAGGGCAACTATGGCTACACCTTC. The rearrangement uses TRBV7-8 and TRBJ1-2; TRBD1 is a possible D gene (6 bases). Germline CDR1 reads SGHVS; CDR2 reads FQNEAQ. Trimming stripped 0 bases from V and 2 bases from J, with 7 bases between. The CDR3 contains 14 residues.

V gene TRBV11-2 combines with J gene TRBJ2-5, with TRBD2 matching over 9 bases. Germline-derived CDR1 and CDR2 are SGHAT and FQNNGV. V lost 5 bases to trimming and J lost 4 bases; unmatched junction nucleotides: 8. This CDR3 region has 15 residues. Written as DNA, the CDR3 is TGTGCCAGCAGCCGTAGCGGGGGAGGGGGAGAGACCCAGTACTTC. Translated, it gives CASSRSGGGGETQYF.